These 29 T cell receptor beta chains came from one sample sequenced in a study of blood T cell repertoires in COVID-19. This table comes from immunoSEQ multiplex PCR, and its TCRdb copy is limited to in-frame clones, with some not included. In the table there are around 160,000 clones, 87% of which are singletons. Sequencing was carried out using PBMCs or T cells enriched from blood (not recorded which). Source of these receptors: a middle-aged woman who had been exposed to COVID-19.

The chain is built from TRBV20-1 and TRBJ1-2; D not certain. The ends were cut back, 3 bases at V and 8 bases at J, with 7 bases in the middle. The CDR3 totals 10 residues. The germline V gene has CDR1 DFQATT and CDR2 SNEGSKA (reference sequence). CDR3 region: CSASDTGYTF. The CDR3 bases are TGCAGTGCTAGCGACACCGGCTACACCTTC.

This chain connects TRBV27 to TRBJ1-4; 7 bases align to TRBD1. CDR3 length: 17 amino acids. Germline V gives CDR1 MNHEY, CDR2 SMNVEV (reference sequence). The J segment lost 1 base and the V segment lost 7 bases, leaving 12 bases of the junction unmatched. The CDR3 sequence is CASTSRGRKVTNEKLFF. The CDR3, as DNA: TGTGCCAGCACCTCGAGGGGGCGCAAAGTAACTAATGAAAAACTGTTTTTT.

The rearrangement joins TRBV28 to TRBJ2-5; D possibly corresponds to TRBD2 (5 bases). V lost 5 bases to trimming and J lost 3 bases, with 7 bases between them. The CDR3 has 12 residues. Germline V CDR1 and CDR2: MDHEN, SYDVKM. The CDR3 protein is CASSPAEETQYF. The CDR3 DNA is TGTGCCAGCAGTCCAGCGGAAGAGACCCAGTACTTC.

V usage is TRBV5-4 and J usage is TRBJ2-7; TRBD2 matches 8 bases. There are 14 residues in the CDR3. V lost 5 bases to trimming and J lost 7 bases; unmatched junction nucleotides: 11. Germline CDR1 reads SGHNT; CDR2 reads YYREEE (reference sequence). The CDR3 loop is CASRPPGLVSEQYF. CDR3 bases: TGTGCCAGCAGACCGCCGGGACTAGTATCTGAGCAGTACTTC.

The gene calls are TRBV12-5 and TRBJ2-7, with 7 bases that match TRBD1. Trimming took 4 bases from V and 6 from J; bases not matched to a gene: 18. CDR3 size: 17 residues. The germline CDR1 and CDR2 sequences are LGHNT and FRNRAP. The CDR3 loop reads CASGSQPDSRWTGEQYF. The CDR3 DNA reads TGTGCTAGTGGTTCCCAACCGGACTCGAGGTGGACAGGCGAGCAGTACTTC.

This clone was found once. The chain links TRBV4-1 to TRBJ1-2; D is undetermined. Deletions cut 1 base from V and 0 bases from J, with 9 bases between. Germline CDR1 and CDR2: MGHRA and YSYEKL. The CDR3 is 15 amino acids. The CDR3 region has the DNA TGCGCCAGCAGCCAAGGGGCAGCCACTAACTATGGCTACACCTTC. Its translation is CASSQGAATNYGYTF.

The rearrangement links TRBV5-1 to TRBJ1-4, with 7 bases matching TRBD1. V trimming: 5 bases; J trimming: 0 bases; junction bases outside the gene matches: 7. The CDR3 is 16 amino acids. Germline CDR1 and CDR2: SGHRS and YFSETQ. The CDR3 region has the DNA TGCGCCAGCAGTAAGGCCGGGACAGCAACTAATGAAAAACTGTTTTTT. It yields the protein CASSKAGTATNEKLFF. Based on the CDR3 plus reference TRBV5-1 and TRBJ1-4, the full variable domain is KAGVTQTPRYLIKTRGQQVTLSCSPISGHRSVSWYQQTPGQGLQFLFEYFSETQRNKGNFPGRFSGRQFSNSRSEMNVSTLELGDSALYLCASSKAGTATNEKLFFGSGTQLSVL.

The chain links TRBV28 to TRBJ1-5, with 9 bases identical to TRBD1. The CDR3 runs to 15 residues. The junction had 6 bases not matched to a gene; V was cut back by 3 bases and J by 6 bases. Germline V gives CDR1 MDHEN, CDR2 SYDVKM. The CDR3 DNA sequence: TGTGCCAGCAGTTTGACAGGGGGTGGGGGTCAGCCCCAGCATTTT. The encoded protein is CASSLTGGGGQPQHF.

The chain has TRBV2 and TRBJ1-5, with TRBD1 identical over 7 bases. The germline V gene has CDR1 SNHLY and CDR2 FYNNEI. This CDR3 has 12 amino acids. The trim removed 6 bases at V and 13 bases at J, leaving 9 bases unmatched. The CDR3, as DNA: TGTGCCAGCAGGGACAGGACGGACCCGCAGCATTTT. Translation gives CASRDRTDPQHF. The full variable domain, its missing parts supplied by reference TRBV2 and TRBJ1-5, is EPEVTQTPSHQVTQMGQEVILRCVPISNHLYFYWYRQILGQKVEFLVSFYNNEISEKSEIFDDQFSVERPDGSNFTLKIRSTKLEDSAMYFCASRDRTDPQHFGDGTRLSIL.

The DNA for the CDR3 is TGTGCCAGTATCGCACGGCAGGGTAAAAACACTGAAGCTTTCTTT. It encodes CASIARQGKNTEAFF. The chain has TRBV19 and TRBJ1-1, with D perhaps TRBD1 (5 bases). V lost 7 bases, J lost 2 bases, and 17 bases lay in between. Germline-derived CDR1 and CDR2 are LNHDA and SQIVND (reference sequence). This CDR3 is 15 amino acids long.

This chain joins TRBV4-3 and TRBJ2-7; D may be TRBD2 (6 bases). This CDR3 contains 16 residues. Looked up from germline, CDR1 is LGHNA and CDR2 is YSLEER. The V end lost 0 bases, the J end lost 2 bases, and 14 bases lay between the germline ends. Here the CDR3 DNA reads TGCGCCAGCAGCCAAGATAGGGCTAGCGCCACCTACGAGCAGTACTTC. Amino acid sequence: CASSQDRASATYEQYF.

V is TRBV28 and J is TRBJ1-1; TRBD1 agrees at 9 bases. The CDR3 spans 15 residues. V was clipped by 10 bases and J by 0 bases; unmatched bases: 9. The germline V gene has CDR1 MDHEN and CDR2 SYDVKM. The CDR3 region has the DNA TGTGCCACCACCGGGACAGGGAACATGAACACTGAAGCTTTCTTT. Protein: CATTGTGNMNTEAFF.

This clone occurred a few times. V gene TRBV10-2 combines with J gene TRBJ1-5; unclear D gene. V was cut by 4 bases and J by 1 base, with 8 bases left in between. The CDR3 totals 14 residues. Germline-derived CDR1 and CDR2 are WSHSY and SAAADI. CDR3 bases: TGCGCCAGCAGTGCGGGAGAGAGCAATCAGCCCCAGCATTTT. Its translation is CASSAGESNQPQHF.

V usage is TRBV25-1 and J usage is TRBJ1-3; 8 bases are a match to TRBD1. The V gene's germline CDR1 is MGHDK and CDR2 SYGVNS. This CDR3 is built from 14 residues. The V and J ends lost 8 bases and 3 bases, in that order; junction bases with no gene match: 6. Here the CDR3 DNA reads TGTGCCAGCGGAGACAGGGGAATTGGAAACACCATATATTTT. It encodes CASGDRGIGNTIYF. Combining the CDR3 with reference TRBV25-1 and TRBJ1-3 gives the whole variable domain EADIYQTPRYLVIGTGKKITLECSQTMGHDKMYWYQQDPGMELHLIHYSYGVNSTEKGDLSSESTVSRIRTEHFPLTLESARPSHTSQYLCASGDRGIGNTIYFGEGSWLTVV.

This rearrangement joins TRBV5-1 to TRBJ2-1, with 9 bases fitting TRBD2. The germline V gene has CDR1 SGHRS and CDR2 YFSETQ. The CDR3 consists of 12 residues. V shed 4 bases, J shed 9 bases, and the junction held 2 bases outside the gene matches. This CDR3 reads CASSASGAEQFF. The CDR3 nucleotides read TGCGCCAGCAGCGCTAGCGGGGCTGAGCAGTTCTTC.

This chain uses TRBV19 with TRBJ1-6, with 9 bases that match TRBD1. Germline values: CDR1 LNHDA, CDR2 SQIVND (reference sequence). Trimming removed 7 bases from V and 9 bases from J; junction bases left unmatched: 1. This CDR3 has 12 residues. In DNA form, the CDR3 reads TGTGCCAGTAAGGACAGGGGTTCACCCCTCCACTTT. Encoded protein: CASKDRGSPLHF.

The chain uses TRBV5-1 and TRBJ2-3; 7 bases fit TRBD1. Trimming took 0 bases from V and 2 from J; bases not matched to a gene: 6. The CDR3 contains 16 residues. In germline, CDR1 is SGHRS, CDR2 YFSETQ. In DNA, the CDR3 is TGCGCCAGCAGCTTGGGACAGGGTGAGATCACAGATACGCAGTATTTT. It specifies CASSLGQGEITDTQYF.

The J gene is TRBJ2-3, the V gene TRBV10-3; D gene ambiguous. Germline V gene data show CDR1 as ENHRY and CDR2 as SYGVKD. The length of the CDR3 is 15 residues. Between the trimmed V and J ends, which lost 8 bases and 1 base, there was a span of 16 bases. The CDR3 nucleotides read TGTGCCATCCAAGACACCAGTCTCGGCACAGATACGCAGTATTTT. Translating it yields CAIQDTSLGTDTQYF.

J is TRBJ2-1 and V is TRBV6-5; weak D call: TRBD2 (5 bases). Germline V CDR1 and CDR2: MNHEY, SVGAGI. With 5 bases removed from V and 10 bases from J, the gap between germline ends came to 18 bases. The CDR3 runs to 14 residues. This CDR3 is CASSKTSSLGEQFF. The CDR3 DNA reads as TGTGCCAGCAGTAAAACGTCTAGCCTGGGAGAGCAGTTCTTC.

This clone has just one count. The chain joins TRBV10-3 to TRBJ1-1, with 7 bases lining up with TRBD1. CDR1 ENHRY and CDR2 SYGVKD come from the germline V gene. The CDR3 consists of 14 residues. Unmatched junction bases numbered 10, after V lost 11 bases and J lost 1 base. In DNA form, the CDR3 reads TGTGCCTCTTACGACAGGGATAAGAACACTGAAGCTTTCTTT. Translating it yields CASYDRDKNTEAFF.

The chain couples TRBV28 to TRBJ1-4; maybe TRBD1 (5 bases). The CDR3 has 16 residues. The germline CDR1 and CDR2 sequences are MDHEN and SYDVKM. V lost 6 bases, J lost 2 bases, and 16 bases lay in between. The CDR3 DNA is TGTGCCAGCAGCCCCGCCTTAAGACAGACTAATGAAAAACTGTTTTTT. It is translated as CASSPALRQTNEKLFF.

The rearrangement uses TRBV21-1 and TRBJ1-3. TRBV21-1 is reported as a pseudogene. CDR3 length: 16 residues. The CDR3 sequence: CASSKGLAGSRNTIYF. The CDR3 DNA reads as TGTGCCAGCAGCAAAGGATTGGCCGGGTCCCGAAACACCATATATTTT.

The chain carries TRBV11-2 and TRBJ2-1, with TRBD2 matching 7 bases. The germline gives CDR1 SGHAT, CDR2 FQNNGV. The CDR3 is 13 residues long. After removal of 2 bases from V and 5 bases from J, the junction contained 0 bases not matched to a gene. The CDR3 DNA is TGTGCCAGCAGCTTAAGCGGGAACAATGAGCAGTTCTTC. It encodes CASSLSGNNEQFF.

The J gene is TRBJ2-7, the V gene TRBV4-3; 8 nucleotides line up with TRBD2. V gave up 0 bases and J gave up 3 bases; unmatched junction bases: 16. The CDR3 covers 19 residues. CDR1 is LGHNA and CDR2 is YSLEER in the germline V gene. CDR3 sequence: CASSQEIGGGLGIFYEQYF. CDR3 DNA sequence: TGCGCCAGCAGCCAAGAAATTGGGGGGGGACTAGGTATCTTCTACGAGCAGTACTTC.

The chain has TRBV5-1 and TRBJ1-2; D perhaps matches TRBD1 (5 bases). CDR3 size: 15 residues. The germline CDR1 and CDR2 sequences are SGHRS and YFSETQ. Trimming took 4 bases from V and 5 from J, leaving 18 bases between them. CDR3 sequence: CASSLNTGGDYGYTF. DNA of the CDR3: TGCGCCAGCAGCCTGAACACGGGGGGAGATTATGGCTACACCTTC.

J is TRBJ1-4 and V is TRBV9, with a possible D match to TRBD1 (6 bases). V dropped 2 bases and J dropped 3 bases, with 11 bases sitting between them. The CDR3 has 15 amino acids. The germline gives CDR1 SGDLS, CDR2 YYNGEE. CDR3: CASSVFGGPNEKLFF. In nucleotides, the CDR3 is TGTGCCAGCAGCGTGTTCGGGGGGCCTAATGAAAAACTGTTTTTT.

The sample holds a few counts of this clone. The chain couples TRBV29-1 to TRBJ1-1, with D perhaps TRBD1 (6 bases). The CDR3 has 14 amino acids. Trimming stripped 5 bases from V and 4 bases from J, with 17 bases between. The germline CDR1 and CDR2 sequences are SQVTM and ANQGSEA. CDR3 coding DNA: TGCAGCGTTCGTGGTGCGGGGGCAGGCACTGAAGCTTTCTTT. It specifies CSVRGAGAGTEAFF.

This chain links TRBV28 with TRBJ2-2; 8 nucleotides line up with TRBD1. Germline loops: CDR1 MDHEN, CDR2 SYDVKM. The length of the CDR3 is 14 residues. V trimming: 5 bases; J trimming: 8 bases; junction bases outside the gene matches: 7. The CDR3 spells CASSLGQGGGELFF. The CDR3 bases are TGTGCCAGCAGTCTCGGACAGGGTGGAGGGGAGCTGTTTTTT.

The chain employs TRBV16 and TRBJ2-7, with no clear D. Germline V gene sequence: CDR1 KGHSY, CDR2 FQNENV. The CDR3 contains 14 residues. V lost 0 bases and J 7 bases, leaving 13 bases between the germline ends. For the CDR3, the DNA is TGTGCCAGCAGCCAATCCGGTCAGCGACGGGAGCAGTACTTC. Protein: CASSQSGQRREQYF.